Given below is one T cell receptor (beta chain) in context. What it binds is not known. Germline CDR1 is SGDLS and CDR2 is YYNGEE. This CDR3 has 14 amino acids. The junction had 9 bases not matched to a gene; V was cut back by 4 bases and J by 6 bases. These data are taken from a study of shared clonotypes between healthy human individuals. Across the whole study: The composition of the donors was two women and a few men aged 18 to 49.

Naive CD8 cells, CD45RO-negative and positively selected for CCR7, excluded terminally differentiated effector memory CD45RA+ cells. Method: immunoSEQ multiplex PCR; TCRdb's copy keeps in-frame clones and lacks some. The table includes 1.5 million to 2.5 million clones, about 95% detected once. Study results and caveats: Incomplete sequencing of sorted subsets was indicated by rarefaction despite large depth.

The sequencing sample was made of naive CD8+ T cells sorted from blood. The TCR was taken from a man younger than 30 in good health. The chain couples TRBV9 to TRBJ2-7; 8 bases are a match to TRBD1. The CDR3 DNA sequence: TGTGCCAGCAGCCCAGCCCCAGGGGGCGCCGAGCAGTACTTC. Protein: CASSPAPGGAEQYF.